This TCR beta chain was observed in a study of T cell clonotyping in hematopoietic cell transplantation. Study-wide findings and caveats: At the given depth, recipient repertoires were over 95% de novo clonotypes. Pathologically expanded recipient clonotypes increased progressively from day 30 to day 180 as diversity fell.

Profiled with immunoSEQ multiplex PCR; TCRdb holds only in-frame clones, not every one. Of under 7,500 clones detected, just over 90% appear once; the ten largest clones hold around two fifths. The V gene's germline CDR1 is SGHNT and CDR2 YYREEE (reference sequence). The CDR3 spans 15 residues. J lost 2 bases, V lost 4 bases, and 8 bases had no gene match. On this clone: Its antigen is still unknown.

The sequenced sample was peripheral blood mononuclear cells, obtained 100 days after allogeneic stem cell transplant. This sequence originates from a female patient in her fifties or sixties who had an allogeneic stem cell transplant from a related donor, so the T cells may come from the graft donor. Some clones in this sample may be carry-over from other donors' samples. The chain employs TRBV5-4 and TRBJ2-7; 8 bases line up with TRBD1. The CDR3 DNA follows: TGTGCCAGCAGCGGCCGGACAGGGAGGACCTACGAGCAGTACTTC. This encodes CASSGRTGRTYEQYF.